These T cell receptor beta chains were read from a single sample in a study of cytomegalovirus exposure and HLA in healthy donors. Profiling relied on immunoSEQ multiplex PCR, and the TCRdb table lists in-frame clones only, not all of them. The sample holds approximately 130,000 clones. Sequencing was done on a sample of PBMCs. The receptors derive from an older woman in good health and CMV-seronegative. The CDR3 runs from the conserved cysteine through the conserved F or W. A D gene is named only where the DNA matches it firmly.

TRBV18,NA,TRBJ2-2,TGTGCCAGCTCACTTACTGGACAGTCCACCGGGGAGCTGTTTTTT,CASSLTGQSTGELFF
TRBV11-2,TRBD2,TRBJ2-5,TGTGCCAGCAGCAGCCGACTAGCGGGAGTTGAGACCCAGTACTTC,CASSSRLAGVETQYF
TRBV6-5,TRBD2,TRBJ2-1,TGTGCCAGCAGGACGCTAGCGGGAATCAGCAATGAGCAGTTCTTC,CASRTLAGISNEQFF
TRBV5-1,TRBD2,TRBJ2-3,TGCGCCAGCAGCCAGACCCTTCTAGCGGGGGATACGCAGTATTTT,CASSQTLLAGDTQYF
TRBV6-6,TRBD1,TRBJ2-5,TGTGCCAGCAGTTACCTTTCAGGGGGCCAGGGAGAGACCCAGTACTTC,CASSYLSGGQGETQYF
TRBV7-3,NA,TRBJ1-1,TGTGCCAGCAGCTACGACAGGAACACTGAAGCTTTCTTT,CASSYDRNTEAFF
TRBV7-6,TRBD1,TRBJ1-4,TGTGCCAGCAGCTACCGCCGGACAGGGAGAGGAGAAAAACTGTTTTTT,CASSYRRTGRGEKLFF
TRBV7-8,NA,TRBJ1-1,TGTGCCAGCAGCTTAATTGCGGGGGGGGTCACTGAAGCTTTCTTT,CASSLIAGGVTEAFF
TRBV29-1,NA,TRBJ2-5,TGCAGCGTCGATGTGGTCGGGACCCAGTACTTC,CSVDVVGTQYF
TRBV19,NA,TRBJ1-5,TGTGCCAGTAGTAACAGATTCAATCAGCCCCAGCATTTT,CASSNRFNQPQHF
TRBV10-2,TRBD1,TRBJ1-1,TGCGCCAGCAGTACCACAGGGGGTACTGAAGCTTTCTTT,CASSTTGGTEAFF
TRBV2,TRBD1,TRBJ1-1,TGTGCCAGCAGTGAGCCCGGGACAGGGCGTACTGAAGCTTTCTTT,CASSEPGTGRTEAFF
TRBV4-1,NA,TRBJ1-1,TGCGCCAGCAGCCAAGATAGGAGGTTGTGGCTACCGAACACTGAAGCTTTCTTT,CASSQDRRLWLPNTEAFF
TRBV5-1,TRBD1,TRBJ1-4,TGCGCCAGCAGCTTTGGACAGGGTCTGTATGAAAAACTGTTTTTT,CASSFGQGLYEKLFF
TRBV19,NA,TRBJ1-1,TGTGCCAGTAGTAGGCGGGATGAAGCTTTCTTT,CASSRRDEAFF
TRBV5-1,NA,TRBJ2-3,TGCGCCAGCAGCTTGGGCCCGGGGGGCGCCTCGGCAGATACGCAGTATTTT,CASSLGPGGASADTQYF
TRBV18,TRBD1,TRBJ2-2,TGTGCCAGCTCTCGGACAGGGGGCGCCGGGGAGCTGTTTTTT,CASSRTGGAGELFF
TRBV5-6,NA,TRBJ1-2,TGTGCCAGCAGCCTGAGTTTGCCTTATGGCTACACCTTC,CASSLSLPYGYTF
TRBV19,TRBD1,TRBJ2-7,TGTGCCAGTAGTGTCCAGGGGGCCTCCTACGAGCAGTACTTC,CASSVQGASYEQYF
TRBV25-1,NA,TRBJ1-2,TGTGCCAGCACCGAAGGAGGCAGCCTAAGCTATGGCTACACCTTC,CASTEGGSLSYGYTF
TRBV6-4,TRBD2,TRBJ2-3,TGTGCCAGCAGACCCACGGCGGGGGGAACAGATACGCAGTATTTT,CASRPTAGGTDTQYF
TRBV5-1,NA,TRBJ2-1,TGCGCCAGCAGCTTGGCAGGGGTAGTGTATGGCAATGAGCAGTTCTTC,CASSLAGVVYGNEQFF
TRBV2,NA,TRBJ2-7,TGTGCCAGCACTGGGGGCGGATTGGAGCAGTACTTC,CASTGGGLEQYF
TRBV2,NA,TRBJ2-2,TGTGCCAGCTCGAACAGTAACACCGGGGAGCTGTTTTTT,CASSNSNTGELFF
TRBV2,TRBD1,TRBJ2-1,TGTGCCAGCAGCCTTCCTAGGGGACAGGGGGAACAGGTATCCACAATGAGGCAGTTCTTC,CASSLPRGQGEQVSTMRQFF
TRBV5-1,TRBD1,TRBJ1-1,TGCGCCAGCAGCTTGAGGGGACAGAGGAACACTGAAGCTTTCTTT,CASSLRGQRNTEAFF
TRBV2,TRBD1,TRBJ1-2,TGTGCCAGACCGGGACAGGGTGATGGCTACACCTTC,CARPGQGDGYTF
TRBV30,NA,TRBJ1-1,TGTGCCTGGAGCCCCGGGATTTTGGGGACTGAAGCTTTCTTT,CAWSPGILGTEAFF
TRBV27,NA,TRBJ1-6,TGTGCCAGCAGTTACAGGGCTAAAACGGCACCCCTCCACTTT,CASSYRAKTAPLHF
TRBV5-6,NA,TRBJ1-5,TGTGCCAGCAGCTGGGGGGGAGGGGTGGGCAATCAGCCCCAGCATTTT,CASSWGGGVGNQPQHF
TRBV25-1,NA,TRBJ2-2,TGTGCCAGCAGTGTTCAGGGTCCCACCCCGAACACCGGGGAGCTGTTTTTT,CASSVQGPTPNTGELFF
TRBV5-4,NA,TRBJ2-2,TGTGCCAGCAGCCGGAGCGACAGGAGGAACACCGGGGAGCTGTTTTTT,CASSRSDRRNTGELFF
TRBV28,TRBD1,TRBJ2-7,TGTGCCAGCAGTCGACAGGGTTCCTACGAGCAGTACTTC,CASSRQGSYEQYF